Each of the 4 T cell receptor beta chains below was sequenced from the same sample in a study of cytomegalovirus exposure and HLA in healthy donors. 13 Jbeta primers and 60 Vbeta primers were used for the PCR. This table comes from immunoSEQ multiplex PCR, and its TCRdb copy is limited to in-frame clones, with some not included. The table records about 140,000 clones, 70% of them present only once. Specimen: PBMCs. The receptors here all came from a woman aged 25 to 39 in good health and CMV-seronegative.

This chain joins TRBV5-6 and TRBJ1-1; D call uncertain. There are 13 residues in the CDR3. Germline CDR1 is SGHDT and CDR2 is YYEEEE. The V end lost 4 bases, the J end lost 3 bases, and 10 bases lay between the germline ends. The CDR3 nucleotides read TGTGCCAGCAGCCCGAGAGTCGACACTGAAGCTTTCTTT. This sequence encodes CASSPRVDTEAFF. The whole variable domain, remainder taken from reference TRBV5-6 and TRBJ1-1, is DAGVTQSPTHLIKTRGQQVTLRCSPKSGHDTVSWYQQALGQGPQFIFQYYEEEERQRGNFPDRFSGHQFPNYSSELNVNALLLGDSALYLCASSPRVDTEAFFGQGTRLTVV.

As regards this clone: Other DNA variants within this sample encode the same CDR3. The chain joins TRBV2 to TRBJ2-3, with TRBD1 matching 10 bases. CDR3 length equals 15 residues. CDR1 and CDR2 (germline): SNHLY, FYNNEI. Germline trimming cut 4 bases from V and 3 bases from J; bases unmatched to any gene: 4. CDR3 sequence reads: CASSGRTGGTDTQYF. CDR3 nucleotide sequence: TGTGCCAGCAGTGGACGGACAGGGGGTACAGATACGCAGTATTTT. The full variable domain, completed using reference TRBV2 and TRBJ2-3, is EPEVTQTPSHQVTQMGQEVILRCVPISNHLYFYWYRQILGQKVEFLVSFYNNEISEKSEIFDDQFSVERPDGSNFTLKIRSTKLEDSAMYFCASSGRTGGTDTQYFGPGTRLTVL.

The chain couples TRBV27 to TRBJ2-5, with 14 bases identical to TRBD2. V lost 0 bases and J lost 4; bases outside the gene matches: 7. This CDR3 comprises 18 residues. Germline-derived CDR1 and CDR2 are MNHEY and SMNVEV (reference sequence). DNA of the CDR3: TGTGCCAGCAGTTTATCGTCGGGACTAGCGGGAGCCCCAGAGACCCAGTACTTC. Protein sequence: CASSLSSGLAGAPETQYF.

The genes are TRBV2 and TRBJ2-5, with a tentative D call TRBD2 (6 bases). The V gene lost 8 bases and the J gene lost 4 bases, with 20 bases spanning the gap. The length of the CDR3 is 15 residues. CDR1 and CDR2 (germline): SNHLY, FYNNEI. CDR3 bases: TGTGCCAGCCGCCTAGCGAGTGCCTTTGGAGAGACCCAGTACTTC. The encoded protein is CASRLASAFGETQYF.